This TCR beta chain came from a study of cytomegalovirus exposure and HLA in healthy donors. This clone has just a few counts. Antigen unknown. PCR employed 60 Vbeta and 13 Jbeta primers. TCRdb's copy holds only in-frame clones and misses some; the assay was immunoSEQ multiplex PCR. Of roughly 66,000 clones listed, less than 70% are singletons. Study conclusions and caveats: Sequencing artifact likely explains a cluster of highly shared sequence variants. Later analysis reportedly placed an Asian-associated ancestry cluster below the roughly 700-donor mean in N-insertions. Cytomegalovirus-associated status was assigned to some 160 TCR beta chains.

Sequenced material: PBMCs. The source is a woman in her 50s in good health and CMV-seronegative.

As DNA, the CDR3 is TGTGCCAGCAGTTACCGGGACAACCACGAGCAGTACTTC. Its protein product is CASSYRDNHEQYF. V usage is TRBV6-5 and J usage is TRBJ2-7, with D possibly being TRBD1 (6 bases). The CDR3 consists of 13 residues. V was cut by 2 bases and J by 5 bases, with 10 bases left in between. CDR1 is MNHEY and CDR2 is SVGAGI in the germline V gene.